This TCR beta chain was sequenced in a study of T cell responses to AZD1222 COVID-19 vaccine. The table came from immunoSEQ multiplex PCR; TCRdb's copy has only in-frame clones and leaves some out. The sample comprises some 130,000 clones, over 90% of which are singletons, and approximately 4.9% rests with the top ten. Germline CDR1 and CDR2: MDHEN and SYDVKM. This CDR3 contains 15 residues. V lost 3 bases, J lost 0 bases, and 8 bases lay in between. This TCR was recovered from an adult in good health. V gene TRBV28 combines with J gene TRBJ2-2; D perhaps matches TRBD1 (6 bases). Sequenced here: peripheral blood, sampled on day 0 of AZD1222 vaccination. The CDR3 nucleotides are TGTGCCAGCAGTTTTAGGACAGCGAACACCGGGGAGCTGTTTTTT. This gives the protein CASSFRTANTGELFF. Based on the CDR3 plus reference TRBV28 and TRBJ2-2, the full variable domain is DVKVTQSSRYLVKRTGEKVFLECVQDMDHENMFWYRQDPGLGLRLIYFSYDVKMKEKGDIPEGYSVSREKKERFSLILESASTNQTSMYLCASSFRTANTGELFFGEGSRLTVL.